This paragraph covers one T cell receptor beta chain sequence. TCRdb's table, derived via immunoSEQ multiplex PCR, lists solely in-frame clones and lacks some. In the table there are around 150,000 clones, roughly 91% of which are singletons. The data were obtained in a study of blood T cell repertoires in COVID-19. Study overall: From the United States, Italy and Spain came samples of acute and convalescent COVID-19. The analysed material was cDNA or gDNA that came from T cells, B-cell-depleted T cells, or PBMCs.

V dropped 0 bases and J dropped 1; count of bases not matched to a gene: 6. The germline V gene has CDR1 SGHTS and CDR2 YDEGEE. The CDR3 is 16 amino acids. This clonotype was obtained from a woman aged 50 to 65 with acute or convalescent COVID-19. The genes are TRBV5-8 and TRBJ2-7; 8 bases are shared with TRBD1. The sequenced material came from peripheral blood. In DNA, the CDR3 is TGTGCCAGCAGCTTGGAAATAAGGGACAGGTCCTACGAGCAGTACTTC. The encoded protein is CASSLEIRDRSYEQYF.